The entry below describes one T cell receptor beta chain. The antigen it binds to is not known. No much larger clonotype is one base removed from it; base qualities were not supplied. According to the study, the label for this sample's time point signals: baseline before first vaccination. Vaccinee samples were obtained from the UK trials COV001 and COV002, which included a single-blind randomized controlled phase 2/3 trial of AZD1222 (ChAdOx1 nCoV-19) in healthy adults. For TCRbeta chain sequencing, PBMC samples were collected from trial participants at day 0 and at day 28 after the second dose. These data are taken from a study of T cell responses to AZD1222 COVID-19 vaccine (dated by TCRdb to the early 2020s). About the study as a whole: Because spike-specific TCR depth and breadth did not differ between the two schedules, AZD1222 recipients who got a second dose at roughly 4 weeks were pooled with those who got a second dose at roughly 12 weeks. A total of 230 to 250 trial participants underwent TCR sequencing, of whom about 200 had received two doses of AZD1222 and approximately 26 had received two doses of the MenACWY control vaccine. Trial participants were enrolled by age into subgroups of 18-55, 56-69 and 70-plus years, and around 140, 26 and 57 TCR-sequenced participants, respectively, were included in these subgroups.

The CDR3 regions of human TCRbeta chains were subjected to immunosequencing. Regarding the original processing steps: Repertoire TCRs were matched against a reference library of SARS-CoV-2-specific TCRs generated with the MIRA antigen-specificity platform. Breadth meant the fraction of unique TCRs that were SARS-CoV-2-associated, whereas depth meant the fraction of total T cells that were SARS-CoV-2-associated. Using the MIRA data, each spike-specific TCR was assigned both to the spike region to which the TCR was reactive and to a CD4 or CD8 class. Log10-transformed breadth and depth values were compared by one-way ANOVA with Sidak's multiple comparisons tests. This immuneACCESS table, as held by TCRdb, lists in-frame sequences with V and J called but not all clones. Of the missing ones, under half trace to an unresolved V gene in checked studies; the others have no known cause. That table supplies the V and J calls and clone size; D and trimming were determined from the DNA. The sample includes 130,000 to 150,000 clones, with approximately 90% observed a single time. The ten most abundant clones make up approximately 2% of the sample.

CDR1 and CDR2 are drawn from the germline V gene: MNHEY, SVGAGI. From cysteine to phenylalanine, the CDR3 is 14 amino acids long. Only the CDR3 portion is preserved as DNA: 42 bases, with reading frame beginning at the first base. Trimming leaves V shorter by 6 bases and J shorter by 4 bases, with the junction holding 7 bases beyond the gene matches. The investigation overall reported the following: Epitopes outside the regions mutated in the B.1.351 and B.1.1.7 variants were reportedly recognized by nearly half of the unique spike-specific TCRs. CD4 TCRs associated with the vaccine covered the entire spike protein, and the dominant responses were in regions 160-218 and 743-854. Most participants were white British and females outnumbered males, and the authors suggested that clonal diversity may have been underestimated. Conclusions about previously exposed vaccinees were limited because only six or seven AZD1222 recipients were SARS-CoV-2 seropositive at baseline. Because no day 14 peak-response samples were available, the repertoires could be characterized only after the peak T cell response. After two AZD1222 doses, both the breadth and the depth of spike-specific TCRs were significantly higher than at day 0 and than in MenACWY recipients. In the small 56-69-year group, the increase in depth fell short of significance, most likely because of low power.

The source material was peripheral blood, sampled on day 0 of AZD1222 vaccination. Recombination linked TRBV6-5 to TRBJ2-7; 9 central bases correspond to TRBD1. This clonotype was sampled from an adult in good health. CDR3 loop: CASRGTGSMYEQYF. DNA sequence: TGTGCCAGCAGGGGGACAGGGAGTATGTACGAGCAGTACTTC.